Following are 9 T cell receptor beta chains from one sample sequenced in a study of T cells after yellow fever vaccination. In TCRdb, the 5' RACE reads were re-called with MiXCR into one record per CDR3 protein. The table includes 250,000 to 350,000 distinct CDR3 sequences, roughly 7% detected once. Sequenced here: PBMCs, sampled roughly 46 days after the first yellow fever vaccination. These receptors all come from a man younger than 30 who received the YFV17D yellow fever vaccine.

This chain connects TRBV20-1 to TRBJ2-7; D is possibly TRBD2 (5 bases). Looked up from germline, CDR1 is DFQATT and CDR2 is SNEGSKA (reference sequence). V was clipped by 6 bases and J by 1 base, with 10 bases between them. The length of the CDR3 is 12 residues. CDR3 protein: CSATEASYEQYV. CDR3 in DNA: TGCAGTGCCACGGAGGCGTCCTACGAGCAGTACGTC.

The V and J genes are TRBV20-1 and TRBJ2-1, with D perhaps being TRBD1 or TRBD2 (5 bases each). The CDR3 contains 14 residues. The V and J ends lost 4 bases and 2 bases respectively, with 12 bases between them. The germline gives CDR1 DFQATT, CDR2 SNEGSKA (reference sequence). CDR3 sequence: CSATRDGPYNEQFF. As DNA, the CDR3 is TGCAGTGCTACACGGGACGGACCCTACAATGAGCAGTTCTTC.

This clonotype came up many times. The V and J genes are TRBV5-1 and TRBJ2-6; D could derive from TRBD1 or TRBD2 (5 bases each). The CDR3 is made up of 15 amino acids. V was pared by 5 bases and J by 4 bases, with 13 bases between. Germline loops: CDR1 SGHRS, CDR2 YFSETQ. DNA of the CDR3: TGCGCCAGCAGTACCTCCGGGGACGGGGCCAACGTCCTGACTTTC. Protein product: CASSTSGDGANVLTF.

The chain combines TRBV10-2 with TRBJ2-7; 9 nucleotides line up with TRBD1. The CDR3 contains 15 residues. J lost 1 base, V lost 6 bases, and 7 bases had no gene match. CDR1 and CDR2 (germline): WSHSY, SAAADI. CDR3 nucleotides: TGCGCCAGCAGATTATCCGGGACAGGGTCCTACGAGCAGTACTTC. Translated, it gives CASRLSGTGSYEQYF.

DNA for the CDR3: TGCGCCAGCAGCCAAGAAATCGGTTTACGGGCGACTGGAAACACCATATATTTT. This translates into CASSQEIGLRATGNTIYF. The chain uses TRBV4-3 and TRBJ1-3; D is unclear. This CDR3 contains 18 residues. The germline gives CDR1 LGHNA, CDR2 YSLEER. The V end lost 0 bases, the J end lost 2 bases, and 17 bases lay between the germline ends.

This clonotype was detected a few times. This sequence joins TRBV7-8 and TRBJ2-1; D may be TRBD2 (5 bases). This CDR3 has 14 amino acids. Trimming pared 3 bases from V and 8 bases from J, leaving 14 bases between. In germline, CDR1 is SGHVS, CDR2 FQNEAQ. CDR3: CASSLRAYEYEQFF. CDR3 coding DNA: TGTGCCAGCAGCTTGCGGGCTTACGAGTATGAGCAGTTCTTC.

The CDR3 nucleotides read TGCAGTGCTAGAGGCGGGACAGGACTTCAGTGGGGCAATCAGCCCCAGCATTTT. This codes for CSARGGTGLQWGNQPQHF. The V call is TRBV20-1, the J call TRBJ1-5, with 8 bases that match TRBD1. The length of the CDR3 is 18 residues. Germline V gene lookup returns CDR1 DFQATT and CDR2 SNEGSKA (reference sequence). V shed 1 base and J 2 bases; nucleotides not matched to a gene: 13.

CDR3 amino acids: CASSFGQGGDQPQHF. CDR3 coding DNA: TGTGCCAGCAGTTTCGGACAGGGAGGGGATCAGCCCCAGCATTTT. V and J are TRBV12-3 or TRBV12-4 and TRBJ1-5; 8 bases match TRBD1. The CDR3 totals 15 residues. With 3 bases clipped from V and 5 bases from J, the junction kept 6 bases outside the gene matches.

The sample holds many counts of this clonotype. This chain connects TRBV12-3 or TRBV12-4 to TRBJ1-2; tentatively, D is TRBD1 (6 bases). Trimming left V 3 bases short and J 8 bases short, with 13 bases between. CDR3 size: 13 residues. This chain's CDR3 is CASSFWQGIGYTF. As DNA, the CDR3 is TGTGCCAGCAGTTTCTGGCAGGGGATCGGCTACACCTTC.